This T cell receptor (beta chain) was identified in a study of Ad26.COV2.S vaccination and SARS-CoV-2 variants. Looking at the study overall: Ad26.COV2.S, an intramuscular injection, was given once or twice 56 days apart. Overall study findings and caveats: TCR breadth and depth analyses may have underestimated total T cell responses. Whether participants received vaccine or placebo, their non-spike TCR breadth was similar.

Comments on this clone: Its antigen is not known.

Only in-frame clones appear in the TCRdb table, and some are missing; sequencing was by immunoSEQ multiplex PCR. The data hold some 480,000 clones, with roughly nine tenths observed a single time. The treatment was: some 20 received Ad26.COV2.S at low or high dose, single or two shots; about 5 received placebo; per-sample allocation not given. Sampling was performed 63 days after the first vaccine or placebo injection. This Boston cohort included adults aged 18-55 years. This CDR3 spans 13 amino acids. Looked up from germline, CDR1 is LNHDA and CDR2 is SQIVND (reference sequence). Trimming shortened V by 6 bases and J by 0 bases, and 6 bases separated the two germline ends.

The sequence was obtained from a person between 18 and 65 years old who received the Ad26.COV2.S COVID-19 vaccine or a placebo. The genes are TRBV19 and TRBJ1-5; D unresolved. The source material was peripheral blood, sampled in a trial of Ad26.COV2.S vaccine versus placebo. For the CDR3, the DNA is TGTGCCAGTAGGGGGTATAGCAATCAGCCCCAGCATTTT. Translating gives CASRGYSNQPQHF.